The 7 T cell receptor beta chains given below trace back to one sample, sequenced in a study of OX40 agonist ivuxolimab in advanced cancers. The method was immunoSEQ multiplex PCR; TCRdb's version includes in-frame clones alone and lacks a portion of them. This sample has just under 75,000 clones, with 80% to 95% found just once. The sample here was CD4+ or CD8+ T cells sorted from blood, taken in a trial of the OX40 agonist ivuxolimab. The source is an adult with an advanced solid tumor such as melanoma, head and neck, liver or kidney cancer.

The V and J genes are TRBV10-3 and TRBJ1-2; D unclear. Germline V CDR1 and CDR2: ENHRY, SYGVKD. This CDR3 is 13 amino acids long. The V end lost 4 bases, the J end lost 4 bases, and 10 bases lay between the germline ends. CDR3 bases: TGTGCCATCAGTGTTGACGGTAGCTATGGCTACACCTTC. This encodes CAISVDGSYGYTF.

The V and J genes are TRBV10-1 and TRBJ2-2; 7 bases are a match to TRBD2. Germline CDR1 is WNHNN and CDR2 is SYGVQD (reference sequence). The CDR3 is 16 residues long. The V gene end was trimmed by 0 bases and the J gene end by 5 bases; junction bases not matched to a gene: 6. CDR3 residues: CASSESASGKTGELFF. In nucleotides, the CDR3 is TGCGCCAGCAGTGAGTCCGCTAGCGGAAAGACCGGGGAGCTGTTTTTT.

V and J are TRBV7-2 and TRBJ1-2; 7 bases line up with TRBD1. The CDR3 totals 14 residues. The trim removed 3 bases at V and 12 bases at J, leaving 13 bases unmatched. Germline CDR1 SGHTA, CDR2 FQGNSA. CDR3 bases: TGTGCCAGCAGCTTCCGCCCCCGACAGGGAAGAAACACCTTC. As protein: CASSFRPRQGRNTF.

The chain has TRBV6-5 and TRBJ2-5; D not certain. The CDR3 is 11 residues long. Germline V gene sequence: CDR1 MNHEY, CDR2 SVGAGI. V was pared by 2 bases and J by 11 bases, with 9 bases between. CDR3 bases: TGTGCCAGCAGTTACCTTACAGATCAGTACTTC. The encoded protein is CASSYLTDQYF.

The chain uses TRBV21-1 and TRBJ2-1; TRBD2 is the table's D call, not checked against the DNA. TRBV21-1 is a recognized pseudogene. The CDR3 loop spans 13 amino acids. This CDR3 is CASILVSYNEQFF. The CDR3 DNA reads TGTGCCAGCATTCTAGTCTCCTACAATGAGCAGTTCTTC.

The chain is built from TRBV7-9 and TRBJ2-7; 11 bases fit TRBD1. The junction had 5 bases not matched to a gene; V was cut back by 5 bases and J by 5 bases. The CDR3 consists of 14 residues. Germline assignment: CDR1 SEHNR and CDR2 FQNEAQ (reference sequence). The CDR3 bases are TGTGCCAGCAGCCCGGACAGGGGGCGGCACGAGCAGTACTTC. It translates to CASSPDRGRHEQYF.

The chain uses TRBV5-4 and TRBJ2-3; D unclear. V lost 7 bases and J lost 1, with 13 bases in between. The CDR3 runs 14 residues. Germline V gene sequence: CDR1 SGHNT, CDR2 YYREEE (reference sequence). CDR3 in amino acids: CASGQSDRTDTQYF. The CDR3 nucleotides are TGTGCCAGCGGTCAAAGCGACCGCACAGATACGCAGTATTTT.